The 24 T cell receptor beta chains below all came from one sample that was sequenced in a study of T-cell reconstitution after alpha-beta-depleted transplantation in children. The authors prepared the TCRbeta library with unique molecular identifiers. TCRdb re-called the PCR reads through MiXCR, storing one row per CDR3 protein. In the table there are 190,000 or so distinct CDR3 sequences, less than 15% of which are singletons. The sequencing used PBMCs from the stem cell graft donor, collected from the stem cell graft. These receptors all come from a human donor who donated a stem cell graft to a child with acute lymphoblastic leukemia.

This clonotype was seen only a few times. V gene TRBV7-6 combines with J gene TRBJ2-5, with 9 bases lining up with TRBD2. The CDR3 consists of 16 residues. Germline trimming cut 2 bases from V and 0 bases from J; bases unmatched to any gene: 4. Germline V gives CDR1 SGHVS, CDR2 FNYEAQ. DNA for the CDR3: TGTGCCAGCAGCTTAAGGCTAGCGGGGTACCAAGAGACCCAGTACTTC. Protein sequence: CASSLRLAGYQETQYF.

This clonotype has a count of ten or more. The chain employs TRBV29-1 and TRBJ2-7; 9 positions agree with TRBD1. This CDR3 comprises 16 residues. CDR1 SQVTM and CDR2 ANQGSEA come from the germline V gene. Here the CDR3 reads CSDSSDPGQGRSEQYF. CDR3 DNA: TGCAGTGATTCCAGCGACCCGGGACAGGGAAGATCCGAGCAGTACTTC.

As regards this clonotype: A much larger clone is a single base away; this may be a read error. This rearrangement joins TRBV15 to TRBJ1-1; D perhaps matches TRBD1 (5 bases). Trimming stripped 1 base from V and 5 bases from J, with 11 bases between. Germline CDR1 is LNHNV and CDR2 is YYDKDF (reference sequence). This CDR3 comprises 14 residues. The CDR3 nucleotides are TGTGCCACCAGCAGAGGGCCAGGGAAGACTGAAGCTTTCTTT. This translates into CATSRGPGKTEAFF.

The J gene is TRBJ1-6, the V gene TRBV5-5; TRBD1 is a possible D gene (5 bases). The V and J ends lost 3 bases and 7 bases respectively, with 11 bases between them. This CDR3 spans 14 amino acids. The V gene's germline CDR1 is SGHKS and CDR2 YYEKEE (reference sequence). CDR3 loop: CASSSGRENSPLHF. For the CDR3, the DNA is TGTGCCAGCAGCTCGGGACGGGAGAATTCACCCCTCCACTTT.

This clonotype was counted at least ten times. CDR3 residues: CSARDRGPETQYF. The DNA for the CDR3 is TGCAGTGCTAGAGATCGAGGGCCGGAGACCCAGTACTTC. The J gene is TRBJ2-5, the V gene TRBV20-1; maybe TRBD2 (5 bases). CDR3 length: 13 residues. In germline, CDR1 is DFQATT, CDR2 SNEGSKA (reference sequence). Trimming took 0 bases from V and 5 from J, leaving 10 bases between them.

Ten or more counts support this clonotype. The rearrangement links TRBV29-1 to TRBJ2-5, with D unclear. The CDR3 is made up of 11 amino acids. V lost 5 bases and J lost 5, with 9 bases in between. Germline CDR1 SQVTM, CDR2 ANQGSEA. The CDR3 nucleotides are TGCAGCGTTCAACCGAGGGAGACCCAGTACTTC. This sequence encodes CSVQPRETQYF.

This clonotype was detected many times. The chain combines TRBV29-1 with TRBJ2-1; D remains ambiguous. The CDR3 has 12 amino acids. Germline-derived CDR1 and CDR2 are SQVTM and ANQGSEA. Trimming removed 4 bases at V and 7 bases at J, with 11 bases between. DNA for the CDR3: TGCAGCGTTGTGATCGGTCGAAATGAGCAGTTCTTC. Its protein product is CSVVIGRNEQFF.

There are many counts of this clonotype. V gene TRBV5-1 combines with J gene TRBJ2-1, with TRBD2 matching over 15 bases. With V trimmed by 2 bases and J by 7 bases, 13 bases remained unmatched. In germline, CDR1 is SGHRS, CDR2 YFSETQ. The CDR3 extends over 19 amino acids. CDR3 region: CASSFRTSGRGPYPNEQFF. The CDR3 DNA reads as TGCGCCAGCAGCTTTCGGACTAGCGGGAGGGGTCCATACCCTAATGAGCAGTTCTTC.

This clonotype was observed at least ten times. V is TRBV6-5 and J is TRBJ1-3, with unresolved D. This CDR3 has 17 amino acids. Germline lookup yields CDR1 MNHEY and CDR2 SVGAGI. Trimming pared 0 bases from V and 8 bases from J, leaving 20 bases between. In DNA form, the CDR3 reads TGTGCCAGCAGTTACTCGTTTTTCTCCGCGCTGGTTGACACCATATATTTT. Amino acid sequence: CASSYSFFSALVDTIYF.

This clonotype occurred many times. The V and J genes are TRBV12-3 or TRBV12-4 and TRBJ2-7, with D unresolved. This CDR3 is 15 amino acids long. V lost 0 bases, J lost 0 bases, and 9 bases lay in between. CDR3 in DNA: TGTGCCAGCAGTTTAGCCGCACAGCGCTCCTACGAGCAGTACTTC. Translation: CASSLAAQRSYEQYF.

This clonotype showed up just a few times. The genes are TRBV20-1 and TRBJ1-2; TRBD1 agrees at 8 bases. This CDR3 is built from 16 residues. The germline CDR1 and CDR2 sequences are DFQATT and SNEGSKA (reference sequence). Losses at the gene ends were 1 base for V and 5 bases for J; bases not matched to a gene: 12. The DNA of the CDR3 is TGCAGTGCTAGAGGCCCTCCCGGACAGGGCACGTATGGCTACACCTTC. Translating gives CSARGPPGQGTYGYTF.

This clonotype was counted ten times or more. This rearrangement joins TRBV5-1 to TRBJ2-3; maybe TRBD2 (6 bases). Germline CDR1 reads SGHRS; CDR2 reads YFSETQ. The V and J ends lost 4 bases and 3 bases respectively, with 18 bases between them. The CDR3 length is 16 residues. DNA for the CDR3: TGCGCCAGCAGCCCGACAAGGTCTGGGGGGACAGATACGCAGTATTTT. This translates into CASSPTRSGGTDTQYF. Complete variable domain (other parts from reference TRBV5-1 and TRBJ2-3): KAGVTQTPRYLIKTRGQQVTLSCSPISGHRSVSWYQQTPGQGLQFLFEYFSETQRNKGNFPGRFSGRQFSNSRSEMNVSTLELGDSALYLCASSPTRSGGTDTQYFGPGTRLTVL.

This chain joins TRBV12-3 or TRBV12-4 and TRBJ1-2, with D maybe TRBD1 (5 bases). Trimming took 5 bases from V and 7 from J, leaving 14 bases between them. The CDR3 runs to 13 residues. The chain's CDR3 is CASSPGQDSGYTF. Here the CDR3 DNA reads TGTGCCAGCAGTCCAGGACAAGACTCTGGCTACACCTTC.

This clonotype was seen many times. The V and J genes are TRBV5-6 and TRBJ2-7; 7 bases fit TRBD1. The V gene's germline CDR1 is SGHDT and CDR2 YYEEEE. The CDR3 contains 16 residues. J was trimmed by 3 bases and V by 4 bases; bases with no gene match: 13. Written as DNA, the CDR3 is TGTGCCAGCAGCCCCCCCGACAGGGCAGGGGGCTACGAGCAGTACTTC. Its protein is CASSPPDRAGGYEQYF.

This clonotype appeared many times. This rearrangement joins TRBV6-5 to TRBJ1-5, with D unclear. CDR1 is MNHEY and CDR2 is SVGAGI in the germline V gene. Trimming cost V 6 bases and J 1 base, with 13 bases left between them. This CDR3 is built from 15 residues. For the CDR3, the DNA is TGTGCCAGCAGAATGGGAGGTGGGAGCAATCAGCCCCAGCATTTT. Residues: CASRMGGGSNQPQHF.

In its sample, this clonotype was seen many times. The chain has TRBV5-1 and TRBJ2-2; TRBD2 might be the D (5 bases). Germline V lookup: CDR1 SGHRS, CDR2 YFSETQ. CDR3 length: 15 amino acids. V lost 4 bases, J lost 1 base, and 11 bases lay in between. The CDR3 nucleotides read TGCGCCAGCAGCAGAGAGGCGGGGAACACCGGGGAGCTGTTTTTT. This codes for CASSREAGNTGELFF.

Ten or more counts support this clonotype. This chain joins TRBV5-1 and TRBJ1-1; D ambiguous. The CDR3 is made up of 16 amino acids. From germline, CDR1 is SGHRS and CDR2 YFSETQ. V was pared by 5 bases and J by 3 bases, with 20 bases between. The CDR3 bases are TGCGCCAGCAGAAAGGATAAAAATCGGGATCACACTGAAGCTTTCTTT. It specifies CASRKDKNRDHTEAFF.

V gene TRBV20-1 combines with J gene TRBJ1-1; D is ambiguous. The CDR3 loop spans 14 amino acids. Germline lookup yields CDR1 DFQATT and CDR2 SNEGSKA (reference sequence). The V end lost 3 bases, the J end lost 0 bases, and 11 bases lay between the germline ends. The CDR3 reads CSASRRSLNTEAFF. The DNA of the CDR3 is TGCAGTGCTAGTCGTCGCAGCCTGAACACTGAAGCTTTCTTT.

This clonotype appeared many times. The chain employs TRBV20-1 and TRBJ1-2, with 8 bases matching TRBD1. Germline assignment: CDR1 DFQATT and CDR2 SNEGSKA (reference sequence). The J segment lost 8 bases and the V segment lost 3 bases, leaving 17 bases of the junction unmatched. This CDR3 is built from 16 residues. Here the CDR3 reads CSASPAGQVLGGGYTF. As DNA, the CDR3 is TGCAGTGCTAGTCCCGCGGGACAGGTTTTGGGAGGAGGCTACACCTTC.

This clonotype occurred many times. The J gene is TRBJ2-5, the V gene TRBV13; possible D gene TRBD1, 5 bases. CDR1 is PRHDT and CDR2 is FYEKMQ in the germline V gene (reference sequence). Trimming took 5 bases from V and 0 from J, leaving 10 bases between them. The CDR3 length is 14 residues. The DNA of the CDR3 is TGTGCCAGCAGCCAATACAGGAACCAAGAGACCCAGTACTTC. Protein product: CASSQYRNQETQYF.

The CDR3 bases are TGCGCCAGCAGCTTGGTACTACTGAGCACAGATACGCAGTATTTT. It translates to CASSLVLLSTDTQYF. V is TRBV5-1 and J is TRBJ2-3; unclear D gene. This CDR3 is 15 amino acids long. The germline V gene encodes CDR1 SGHRS and CDR2 YFSETQ. V lost 0 bases to trimming and J lost 0 bases, with 8 bases between them.

This clonotype was detected ten times or more. The V and J genes are TRBV3-1 and TRBJ2-5; 13 nucleotides match TRBD2. The CDR3 contains 17 residues. CDR1 LGHDT and CDR2 YNNKEL come from the germline V gene (reference sequence). V dropped 6 bases and J dropped 5; count of bases not matched to a gene: 12. The CDR3 DNA reads TGTGCCAGCAGTTTCAGGACTAGCGGGAGTATCGGGGAGACCCAGTACTTC. It yields the protein CASSFRTSGSIGETQYF.

The sample holds many counts of this clonotype. This chain's CDR3 is CASSLSGGELFF. The CDR3 DNA reads as TGCGCCAGCAGCTTGAGCGGGGGGGAGCTGTTTTTT. The rearrangement links TRBV5-1 to TRBJ2-2; TRBD2 is a possible D gene (6 bases). V was cut by 1 base and J by 8 bases, with 6 bases left in between. This CDR3 comprises 12 residues. Germline CDR1 and CDR2: SGHRS and YFSETQ.

This clonotype appeared many times. The chain couples TRBV5-1 to TRBJ2-5; 10 bases are a match to TRBD1. CDR3 length equals 16 residues. Germline trimming cut 3 bases from V and 2 bases from J; bases unmatched to any gene: 7. Germline V gene sequence: CDR1 SGHRS, CDR2 YFSETQ. The CDR3 DNA follows: TGCGCCAGCAGCTCCCTGGGACAGGGGACACAAGAGACCCAGTACTTC. This gives the protein CASSSLGQGTQETQYF.